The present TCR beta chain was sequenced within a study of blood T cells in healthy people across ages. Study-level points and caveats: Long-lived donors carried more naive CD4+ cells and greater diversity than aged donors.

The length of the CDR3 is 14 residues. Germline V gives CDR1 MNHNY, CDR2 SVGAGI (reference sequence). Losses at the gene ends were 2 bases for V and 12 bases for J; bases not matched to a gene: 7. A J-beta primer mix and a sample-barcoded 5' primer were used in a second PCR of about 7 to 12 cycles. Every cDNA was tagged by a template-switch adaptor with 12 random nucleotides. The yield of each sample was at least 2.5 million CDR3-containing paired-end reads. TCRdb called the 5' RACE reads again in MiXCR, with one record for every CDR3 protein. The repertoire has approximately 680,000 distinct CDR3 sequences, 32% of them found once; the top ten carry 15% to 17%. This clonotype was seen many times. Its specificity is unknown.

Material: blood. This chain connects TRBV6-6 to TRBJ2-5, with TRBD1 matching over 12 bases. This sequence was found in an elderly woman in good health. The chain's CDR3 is CASSYVGTGGEEYF. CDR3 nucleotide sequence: TGTGCCAGCAGTTACGTAGGGACAGGGGGCGAGGAGTACTTC.